This T cell receptor (beta chain) emerged from a study of T cell clones after liver transplantation. Germline V gives CDR1 SGHTA, CDR2 FQGNSA. V was clipped by 4 bases and J by 10 bases, with 13 bases between them. The CDR3 has 12 residues. TCRdb's copy holds only in-frame clones and misses some; the assay was immunoSEQ multiplex PCR. The sample lists 50,000 to 60,000 clones, approximately 70% occurring once. The sequence was obtained from a human patient who received a liver transplant. Certain T cells may be donor cells from the graft. The J gene is TRBJ1-1, the V gene TRBV7-2; D is possibly TRBD1 (6 bases). This sample comprised CD4+ T cells from blood, obtained at the roughly 16-month timepoint. The CDR3 bases are TGTGCCAGCAGCTGGAACACAGGGCCAGCTTTCTTT. This gives the protein CASSWNTGPAFF.